These 30 T cell receptor beta chains came from one sample sequenced in a study of blood T cell repertoires in COVID-19. Data came from immunoSEQ multiplex PCR; TCRdb stores just in-frame clones and leaves some out. The sample holds roughly 15,000 clones; about nine tenths are singletons and the top ten take around a sixth. Material for sequencing was peripheral blood. Receptors were obtained from a man aged 45-60 years with active COVID-19.

V usage is TRBV4-3 and J usage is TRBJ2-2, with 7 bases aligning to TRBD1. V was clipped by 3 bases and J by 0 bases; unmatched bases: 1. Looked up from germline, CDR1 is LGHNA and CDR2 is YSLEER. The CDR3 runs to 15 residues. DNA of the CDR3: TGCGCCAGCAGCCATGGGACAGCGAACACCGGGGAGCTGTTTTTT. This encodes CASSHGTANTGELFF.

The chain couples TRBV28 to TRBJ2-1; 11 nucleotides line up with TRBD2. The V gene's germline CDR1 is MDHEN and CDR2 SYDVKM. The CDR3 runs to 16 residues. The ends lost 7 bases at V and 0 bases at J; junction bases unmatched: 5. Here the CDR3 reads CASILAGGGSYNEQFF. The CDR3, as DNA: TGTGCCAGCATCTTAGCGGGAGGGGGCTCCTACAATGAGCAGTTCTTC.

This clone was seen a few times. The CDR3 loop reads CASIIIGGSGPDLNTGELFF. CDR3 nucleotide sequence: TGTGCCAGCATTATAATCGGGGGGTCAGGGCCAGATCTTAACACCGGGGAGCTGTTTTTT. This chain links TRBV27 with TRBJ2-2, with 7 bases aligning to TRBD2. There are 20 residues in the CDR3. The germline gives CDR1 MNHEY, CDR2 SMNVEV (reference sequence). Losses at the gene ends were 7 bases for V and 2 bases for J; bases not matched to a gene: 22.

The chain uses TRBV9 and TRBJ2-6, with D possibly TRBD1 on 6 matching bases. V lost 3 bases, J lost 0 bases, and 19 bases lay in between. The CDR3 is 19 residues long. Germline V gene lookup returns CDR1 SGDLS and CDR2 YYNGEE. The CDR3 spells CASSAARDNLVSGANVLTF. The CDR3 DNA is TGTGCCAGCAGCGCGGCCCGGGACAATCTTGTCTCTGGGGCCAACGTCCTGACTTTC.

The rearrangement joins TRBV5-1 to TRBJ2-7, with 10 bases matching TRBD2. This CDR3 comprises 17 residues. In germline, CDR1 is SGHRS, CDR2 YFSETQ. J lost 5 bases, V lost 4 bases, and 15 bases had no gene match. CDR3 sequence: CASSLGLAEGLVDEQYF. The CDR3 coding sequence is TGCGCCAGCAGCCTCGGACTAGCGGAAGGGTTGGTGGACGAGCAGTACTTC.

The rearrangement joins TRBV5-4 to TRBJ1-1; TRBD1 aligns across 7 bases. The V gene's germline CDR1 is SGHNT and CDR2 YYREEE (reference sequence). V lost 3 bases to trimming and J lost 1 base; unmatched junction nucleotides: 3. This CDR3 is 14 amino acids long. The CDR3: CASSWDSKNTEAFF. DNA of the CDR3: TGTGCCAGCAGCTGGGACAGTAAGAACACTGAAGCTTTCTTT.

The chain employs TRBV2 and TRBJ1-5, with D unresolved. This CDR3 spans 13 amino acids. Trimming pared 5 bases from V and 4 bases from J, leaving 9 bases between. CDR1 and CDR2 (germline): SNHLY, FYNNEI. CDR3 loop: CASSMSRNQPQHF. CDR3 bases: TGTGCCAGCAGTATGAGTAGAAATCAGCCCCAGCATTTT.

The chain combines TRBV19 with TRBJ2-1; D may be TRBD2 (6 bases). V lost 3 bases to trimming and J lost 8 bases, with 17 bases between them. In germline, CDR1 is LNHDA, CDR2 SQIVND (reference sequence). The length of the CDR3 is 15 residues. The CDR3 protein is CASSMGSGGRDEQFF. In nucleotides, the CDR3 is TGTGCCAGTAGTATGGGTAGCGGAGGCCGGGATGAGCAGTTCTTC.

A single count supports this clone. V usage is TRBV28 and J usage is TRBJ1-2; no firm D call. The CDR3 spans 13 residues. CDR1 and CDR2 (germline): MDHEN, SYDVKM. With 4 bases removed from V and 5 bases from J, the gap between germline ends came to 11 bases. CDR3 sequence: CASSSSTSYGYTF. The CDR3 DNA follows: TGTGCCAGCAGTTCAAGCACTTCATATGGCTACACCTTC.

The J gene is TRBJ1-1, the V gene TRBV11-1; D is unresolved. Between the trimmed V and J ends, which lost 1 base and 1 base, there was a span of 7 bases. CDR1 is SGHAT and CDR2 is FQDESV in the germline V gene (reference sequence). This CDR3 spans 14 amino acids. This CDR3 is CASSLVRSNTEAFF. The CDR3 bases are TGTGCCAGCAGCTTAGTGAGATCGAACACTGAAGCTTTCTTT.

The CDR3, as DNA: TGTGCCAGTAGTCATGCGGGGGGCTCCGGGGCCAACGTCCTGACTTTC. This codes for CASSHAGGSGANVLTF. The rearrangement uses TRBV19 and TRBJ2-6; 8 bases agree with TRBD2. Germline V lookup: CDR1 LNHDA, CDR2 SQIVND (reference sequence). The CDR3 extends over 16 amino acids. The V and J ends lost 5 bases and 4 bases, in that order; junction bases with no gene match: 7.

The chain joins TRBV11-3 to TRBJ2-5; 7 bases line up with TRBD1. Germline V gene lookup returns CDR1 SGHNT and CDR2 YENEEA. There are 15 residues in the CDR3. Losses at the gene ends were 5 bases for V and 5 bases for J; bases not matched to a gene: 11. The CDR3 nucleotides read TGTGCCAGCAGCCGTGGTACAGGGGCGGGTGAGACCCAGTACTTC. As protein: CASSRGTGAGETQYF.

This clone was found a few times. The CDR3 DNA reads as TGCGCCAGCAGCCAAGAGGGACAACCGGGGGAGACCCAGTACTTC. This sequence encodes CASSQEGQPGETQYF. This chain connects TRBV4-1 to TRBJ2-5; tentatively, D is TRBD1 (6 bases). This CDR3 contains 15 residues. CDR1 is MGHRA, CDR2 YSYEKL, per germline. V shed 0 bases and J shed 5 bases, with 13 bases lying between them.

V and J are TRBV7-2 and TRBJ2-1; D unresolved. V gave up 2 bases and J gave up 7 bases, with 6 bases separating them. Germline V lookup: CDR1 SGHTA, CDR2 FQGNSA. The CDR3 loop spans 12 amino acids. For the CDR3, the DNA is TGTGCCAGCAGCTTAATTACTAATGAGCAGTTCTTC. It encodes CASSLITNEQFF.

The chain joins TRBV30 to TRBJ1-2; 10 bases are shared with TRBD1. Germline V CDR1 and CDR2: GTSNPN, SVGIG (reference sequence). CDR3 length: 15 residues. The V segment lost 2 bases and the J segment 4 bases; nucleotides outside the gene matches: 7. CDR3 sequence reads: CAWSRDRGVGYGYTF. As DNA, the CDR3 is TGTGCCTGGAGTAGGGACAGGGGAGTTGGCTATGGCTACACCTTC.

The CDR3 spells CASSLDRGEAYNEQFF. The CDR3 DNA reads as TGTGCCAGCAGCTTGGACAGGGGCGAGGCCTACAATGAGCAGTTCTTC. The chain uses TRBV5-6 and TRBJ2-1, with 7 nucleotides matching TRBD1. V dropped 0 bases and J dropped 2; count of bases not matched to a gene: 5. CDR3 length: 16 residues. Germline CDR1 SGHDT, CDR2 YYEEEE.

The V gene is TRBV7-9, the J gene TRBJ1-1; 9 bases are a match to TRBD1. The length of the CDR3 is 13 residues. After removal of 4 bases from V and 11 bases from J, the junction contained 8 bases not matched to a gene. Germline CDR1 and CDR2: SEHNR and FQNEAQ (reference sequence). The CDR3 loop reads CASSSLGQGMAFF. The CDR3 DNA sequence: TGTGCCAGCAGCTCCCTAGGACAGGGGATGGCTTTCTTT.

The chain links TRBV6-5 to TRBJ2-1, with unresolved D. CDR1 and CDR2 from the germline V gene are MNHEY and SVGAGI. The CDR3 spans 13 residues. V lost 2 bases and J 9 bases, leaving 11 bases between the germline ends. As DNA, the CDR3 is TGTGCCAGCAGTTACCCCGGCGGCAGTGAGCAGTTCTTC. It specifies CASSYPGGSEQFF.

The rearrangement joins TRBV6-6 to TRBJ1-1; tentatively, D is TRBD1 (5 bases). CDR1 and CDR2 from the germline V gene are MNHNY and SVGAGI (reference sequence). The CDR3 is made up of 12 amino acids. Between the trimmed V and J ends, which lost 2 bases and 7 bases, there was a span of 8 bases. CDR3 coding DNA: TGTGCCAGCAGTTACCAAGACAGTGAAGCTTTCTTT. As protein: CASSYQDSEAFF.

J is TRBJ2-3 and V is TRBV29-1; D unresolved. This CDR3 comprises 15 residues. Between the trimmed V and J ends, which lost 7 bases and 2 bases, there was a span of 19 bases. Germline V lookup: CDR1 SQVTM, CDR2 ANQGSEA. The CDR3 spells CSARPHVLPTDTQYF. Written as DNA, the CDR3 is TGCAGCGCCCGCCCGCACGTACTTCCCACAGATACGCAGTATTTT.

V and J are TRBV6-2 or TRBV6-3 and TRBJ2-3; the D gene is possibly TRBD1 (6 bases). The germline V gene encodes CDR1 MNHEY and CDR2 SVGEGT. The CDR3 contains 16 residues. The germline V and J ends were trimmed by 6 bases and 2 bases, with 18 bases remaining between them. CDR3 sequence: CASSKGTGYSTDTQYF. CDR3 coding DNA: TGTGCCAGCAGCAAGGGCACAGGGTATTCCACAGATACGCAGTATTTT.

J is TRBJ1-4 and V is TRBV7-2; D is undetermined. This CDR3 contains 14 residues. Trimming removed 5 bases from V and 4 bases from J, with 11 bases in between. The germline gives CDR1 SGHTA, CDR2 FQGNSA. The CDR3 bases are TGTGCCAGCAGCGGGTCTAGGTTTAATGAAAAACTGTTTTTT. Translating gives CASSGSRFNEKLFF.

V is TRBV10-3 and J is TRBJ2-1; 8 bases align to TRBD2. Germline V lookup: CDR1 ENHRY, CDR2 SYGVKD. After removal of 0 bases from V and 1 base from J, the junction contained 8 bases not matched to a gene. CDR3 size: 18 residues. The CDR3 DNA reads as TGTGCCATCAGTGAGTCAGGGACTAGGCATCAATCCTACAATGAGCAGTTCTTC. Its protein is CAISESGTRHQSYNEQFF.

The genes are TRBV6-5 and TRBJ2-7, with D perhaps matching TRBD1 (6 bases). Trimming shortened V by 2 bases and J by 6 bases, and 20 bases separated the two germline ends. Germline V gene sequence: CDR1 MNHEY, CDR2 SVGAGI. This CDR3 is 16 amino acids long. DNA for the CDR3: TGTGCCAGCAGTTACACCCCCCAGGGGCAGCGCCGCGAGCAGTACTTC. It codes for CASSYTPQGQRREQYF.

This clone was counted a single time. J is TRBJ2-1 and V is TRBV19, with D possibly being TRBD2 (5 bases). Germline V lookup: CDR1 LNHDA, CDR2 SQIVND (reference sequence). The CDR3 runs to 13 residues. The ends were cut back, 5 bases at V and 9 bases at J, with 14 bases in the middle. In nucleotides, the CDR3 is TGTGCCAGTAGTTTATCGGGGTCGCCTGAGCAGTTCTTC. Residues: CASSLSGSPEQFF.

The chain is built from TRBV10-3 and TRBJ2-7; TRBD2 matches 7 bases. Germline CDR1 reads ENHRY; CDR2 reads SYGVKD. V was clipped by 10 bases and J by 3 bases; unmatched bases: 9. The CDR3 has 13 amino acids. CDR3 region: CATHTRENYEQYF. The DNA of the CDR3 is TGTGCCACCCATACGCGGGAGAACTACGAGCAGTACTTC.

The V call is TRBV16, the J call TRBJ2-7; 11 bases line up with TRBD2. V dropped 0 bases and J dropped 12; count of bases not matched to a gene: 4. The CDR3 has 13 amino acids. CDR1 and CDR2 (germline): KGHSY, FQNENV. This CDR3 is CASSQSTSGKVYF. CDR3 nucleotide sequence: TGTGCCAGCAGCCAATCGACTAGCGGGAAGGTGTACTTC.

The V gene is TRBV27, the J gene TRBJ1-1; 10 bases agree with TRBD1. The germline V gene encodes CDR1 MNHEY and CDR2 SMNVEV (reference sequence). The V gene end was trimmed by 6 bases and the J gene end by 4 bases; junction bases not matched to a gene: 2. This CDR3 is 13 amino acids long. The CDR3, as DNA: TGTGCCAGCAGGACAGGGGGCTTCACTGAAGCTTTCTTT. Its protein product is CASRTGGFTEAFF.

The J gene is TRBJ1-1, the V gene TRBV6-2 or TRBV6-3, with 10 bases identical to TRBD1. The V segment lost 6 bases and the J segment 3 bases; nucleotides outside the gene matches: 10. The length of the CDR3 is 16 residues. Germline CDR1 MNHEY, CDR2 SVGEGT. In DNA, the CDR3 is TGTGCCAGCAGCCGCCGGGACAGGGGCCTGTACACTGAAGCTTTCTTT. This translates into CASSRRDRGLYTEAFF.

The chain employs TRBV11-3 and TRBJ2-5; 12 bases agree with TRBD2. The CDR3 extends over 15 amino acids. Germline CDR1 SGHNT, CDR2 YENEEA. V lost 5 bases, J lost 5 bases, and 6 bases stayed unmatched. This CDR3 reads CASSQRLAGVETQYF. The CDR3 DNA reads TGTGCCAGCAGCCAGAGACTAGCGGGAGTGGAGACCCAGTACTTC.